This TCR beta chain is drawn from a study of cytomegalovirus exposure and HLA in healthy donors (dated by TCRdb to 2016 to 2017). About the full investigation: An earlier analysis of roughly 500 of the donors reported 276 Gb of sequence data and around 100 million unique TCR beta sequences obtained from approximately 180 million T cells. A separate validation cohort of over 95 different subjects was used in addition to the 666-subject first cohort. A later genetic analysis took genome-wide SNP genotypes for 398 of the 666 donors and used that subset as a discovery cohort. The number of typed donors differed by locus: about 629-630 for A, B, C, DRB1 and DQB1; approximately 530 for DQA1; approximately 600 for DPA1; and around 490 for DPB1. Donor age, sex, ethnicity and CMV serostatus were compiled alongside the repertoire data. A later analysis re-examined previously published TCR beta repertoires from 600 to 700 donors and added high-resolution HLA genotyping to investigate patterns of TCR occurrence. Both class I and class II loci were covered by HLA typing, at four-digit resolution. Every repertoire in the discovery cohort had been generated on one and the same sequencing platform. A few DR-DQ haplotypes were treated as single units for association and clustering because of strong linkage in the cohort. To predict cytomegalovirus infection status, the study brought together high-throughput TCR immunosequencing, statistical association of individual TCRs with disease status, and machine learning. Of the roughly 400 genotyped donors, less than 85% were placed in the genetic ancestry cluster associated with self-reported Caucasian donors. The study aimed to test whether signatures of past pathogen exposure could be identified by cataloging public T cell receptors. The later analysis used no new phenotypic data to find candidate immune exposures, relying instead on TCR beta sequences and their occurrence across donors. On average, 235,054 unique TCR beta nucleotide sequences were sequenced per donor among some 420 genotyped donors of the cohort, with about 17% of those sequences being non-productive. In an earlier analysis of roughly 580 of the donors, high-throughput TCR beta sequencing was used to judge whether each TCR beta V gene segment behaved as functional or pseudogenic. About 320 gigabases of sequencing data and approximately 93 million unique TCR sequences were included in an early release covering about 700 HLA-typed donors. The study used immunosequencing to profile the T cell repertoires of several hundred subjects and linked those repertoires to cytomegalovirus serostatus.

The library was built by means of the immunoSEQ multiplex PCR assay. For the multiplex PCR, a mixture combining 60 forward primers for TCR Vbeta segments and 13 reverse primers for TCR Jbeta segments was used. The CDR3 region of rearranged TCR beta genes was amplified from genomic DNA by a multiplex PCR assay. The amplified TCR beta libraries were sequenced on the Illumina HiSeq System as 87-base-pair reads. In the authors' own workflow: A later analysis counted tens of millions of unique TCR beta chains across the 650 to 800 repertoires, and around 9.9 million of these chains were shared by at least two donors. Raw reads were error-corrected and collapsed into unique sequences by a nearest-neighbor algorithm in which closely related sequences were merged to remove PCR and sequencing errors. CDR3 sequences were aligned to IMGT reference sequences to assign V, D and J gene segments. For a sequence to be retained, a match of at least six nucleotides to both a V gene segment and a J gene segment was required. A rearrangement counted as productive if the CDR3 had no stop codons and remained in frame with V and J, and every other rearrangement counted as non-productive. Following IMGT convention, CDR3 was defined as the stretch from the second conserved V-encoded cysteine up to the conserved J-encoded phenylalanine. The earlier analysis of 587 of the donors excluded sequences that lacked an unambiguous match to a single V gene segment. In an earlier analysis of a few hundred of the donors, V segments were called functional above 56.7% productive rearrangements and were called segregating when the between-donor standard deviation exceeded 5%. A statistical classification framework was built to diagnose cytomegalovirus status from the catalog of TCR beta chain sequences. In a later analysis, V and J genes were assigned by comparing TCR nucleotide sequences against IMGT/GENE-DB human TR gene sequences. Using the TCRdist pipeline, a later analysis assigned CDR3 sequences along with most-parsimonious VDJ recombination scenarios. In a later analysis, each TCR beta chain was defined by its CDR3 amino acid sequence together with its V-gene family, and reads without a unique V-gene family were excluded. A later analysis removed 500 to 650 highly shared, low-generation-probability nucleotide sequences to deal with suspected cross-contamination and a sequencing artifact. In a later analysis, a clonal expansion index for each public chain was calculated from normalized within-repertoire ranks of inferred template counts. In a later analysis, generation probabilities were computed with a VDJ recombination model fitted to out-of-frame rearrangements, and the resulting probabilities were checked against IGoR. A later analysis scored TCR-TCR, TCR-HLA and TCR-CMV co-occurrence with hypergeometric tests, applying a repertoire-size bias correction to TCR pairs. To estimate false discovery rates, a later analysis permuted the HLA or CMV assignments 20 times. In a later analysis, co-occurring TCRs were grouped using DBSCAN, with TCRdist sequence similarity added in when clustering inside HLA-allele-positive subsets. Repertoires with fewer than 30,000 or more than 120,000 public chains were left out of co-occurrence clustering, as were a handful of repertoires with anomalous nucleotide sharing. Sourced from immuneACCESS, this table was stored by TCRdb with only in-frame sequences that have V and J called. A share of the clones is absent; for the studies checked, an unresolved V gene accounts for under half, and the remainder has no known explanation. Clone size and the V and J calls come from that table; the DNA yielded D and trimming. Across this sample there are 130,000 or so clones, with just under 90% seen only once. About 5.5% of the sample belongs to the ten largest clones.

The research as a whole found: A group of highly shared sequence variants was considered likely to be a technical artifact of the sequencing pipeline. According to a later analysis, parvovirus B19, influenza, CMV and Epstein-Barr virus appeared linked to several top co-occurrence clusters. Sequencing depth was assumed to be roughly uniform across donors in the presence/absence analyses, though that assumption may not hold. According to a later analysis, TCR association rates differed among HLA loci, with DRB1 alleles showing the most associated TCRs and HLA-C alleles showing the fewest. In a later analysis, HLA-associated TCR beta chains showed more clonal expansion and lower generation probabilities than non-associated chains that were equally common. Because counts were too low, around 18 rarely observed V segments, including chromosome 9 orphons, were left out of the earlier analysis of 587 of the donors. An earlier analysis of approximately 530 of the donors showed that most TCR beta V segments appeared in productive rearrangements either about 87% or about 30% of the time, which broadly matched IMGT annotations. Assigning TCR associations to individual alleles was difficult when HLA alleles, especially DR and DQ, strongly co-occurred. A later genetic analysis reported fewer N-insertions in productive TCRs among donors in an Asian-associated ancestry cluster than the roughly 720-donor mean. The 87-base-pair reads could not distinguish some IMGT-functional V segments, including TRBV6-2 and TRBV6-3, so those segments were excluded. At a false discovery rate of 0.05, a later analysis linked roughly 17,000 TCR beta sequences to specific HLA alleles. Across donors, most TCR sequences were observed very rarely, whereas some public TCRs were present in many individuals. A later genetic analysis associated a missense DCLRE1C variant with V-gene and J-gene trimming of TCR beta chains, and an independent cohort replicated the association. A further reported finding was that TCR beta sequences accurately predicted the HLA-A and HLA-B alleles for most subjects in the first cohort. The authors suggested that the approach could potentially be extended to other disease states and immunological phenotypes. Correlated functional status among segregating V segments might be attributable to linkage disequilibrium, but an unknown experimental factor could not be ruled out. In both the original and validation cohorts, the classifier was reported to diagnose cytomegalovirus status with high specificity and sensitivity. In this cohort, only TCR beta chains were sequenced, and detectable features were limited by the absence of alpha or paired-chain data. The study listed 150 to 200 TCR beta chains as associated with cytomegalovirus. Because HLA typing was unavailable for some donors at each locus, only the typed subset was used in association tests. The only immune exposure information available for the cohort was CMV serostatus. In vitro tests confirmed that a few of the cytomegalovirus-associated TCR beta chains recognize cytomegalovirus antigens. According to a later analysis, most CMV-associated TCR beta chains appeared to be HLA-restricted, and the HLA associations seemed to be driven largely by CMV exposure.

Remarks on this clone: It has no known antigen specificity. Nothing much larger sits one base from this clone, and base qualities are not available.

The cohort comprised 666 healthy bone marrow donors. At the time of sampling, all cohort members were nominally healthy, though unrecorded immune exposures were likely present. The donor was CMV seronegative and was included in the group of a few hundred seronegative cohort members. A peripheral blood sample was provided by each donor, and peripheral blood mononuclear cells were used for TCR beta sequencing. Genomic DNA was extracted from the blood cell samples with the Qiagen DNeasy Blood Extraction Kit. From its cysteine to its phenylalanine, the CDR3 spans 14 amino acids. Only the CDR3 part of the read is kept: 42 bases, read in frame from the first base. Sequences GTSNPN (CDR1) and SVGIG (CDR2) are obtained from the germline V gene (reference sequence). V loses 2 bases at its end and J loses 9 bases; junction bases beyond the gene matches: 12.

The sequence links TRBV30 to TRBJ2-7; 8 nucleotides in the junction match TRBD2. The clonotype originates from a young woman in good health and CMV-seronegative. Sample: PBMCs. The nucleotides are TGTGCCTGGAGTTCCACCGGGGGGGGACCAGGGCAGTACTTC. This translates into CAWSSTGGGPGQYF.